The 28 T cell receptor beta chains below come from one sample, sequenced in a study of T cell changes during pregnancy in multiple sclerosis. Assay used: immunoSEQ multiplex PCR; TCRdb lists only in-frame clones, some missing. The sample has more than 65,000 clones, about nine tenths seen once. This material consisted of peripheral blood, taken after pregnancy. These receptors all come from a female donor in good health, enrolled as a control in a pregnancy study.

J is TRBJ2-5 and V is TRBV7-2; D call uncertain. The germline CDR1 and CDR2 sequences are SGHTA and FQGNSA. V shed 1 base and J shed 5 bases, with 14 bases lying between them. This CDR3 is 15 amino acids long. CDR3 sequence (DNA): TGTGCCAGCAGCTTAGTACGAAGTCATGAGGAGACCCAGTACTTC. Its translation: CASSLVRSHEETQYF.

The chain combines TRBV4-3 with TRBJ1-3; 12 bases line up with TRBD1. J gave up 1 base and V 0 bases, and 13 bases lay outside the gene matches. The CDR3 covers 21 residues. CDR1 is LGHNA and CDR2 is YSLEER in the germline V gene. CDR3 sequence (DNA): TGCGCCAGCAGCCAAGAACTAGGGACAGGGGGCAAAGGGGGTTCTGGAAACACCATATATTTT. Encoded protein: CASSQELGTGGKGGSGNTIYF.

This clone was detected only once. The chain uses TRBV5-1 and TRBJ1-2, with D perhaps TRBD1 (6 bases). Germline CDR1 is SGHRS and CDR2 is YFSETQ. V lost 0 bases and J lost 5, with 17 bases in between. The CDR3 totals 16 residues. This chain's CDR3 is CASSLGADSVVYGYTF. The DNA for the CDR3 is TGCGCCAGCAGCTTGGGTGCGGACAGTGTCGTGTATGGCTACACCTTC.

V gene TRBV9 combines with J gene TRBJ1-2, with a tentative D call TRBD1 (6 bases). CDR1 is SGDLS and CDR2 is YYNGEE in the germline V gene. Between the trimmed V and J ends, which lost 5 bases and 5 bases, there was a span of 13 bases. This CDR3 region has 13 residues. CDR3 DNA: TGTGCCAGCAGTCAGGACAGCTGGTATGGCTACACCTTC. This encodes CASSQDSWYGYTF.

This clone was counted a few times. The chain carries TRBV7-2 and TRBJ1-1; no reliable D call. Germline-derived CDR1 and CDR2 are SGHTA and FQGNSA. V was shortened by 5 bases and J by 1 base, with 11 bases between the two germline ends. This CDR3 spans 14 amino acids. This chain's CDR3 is CASSLSYSNTEAFF. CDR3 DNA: TGTGCCAGCAGCCTGTCCTACTCGAACACTGAAGCTTTCTTT.

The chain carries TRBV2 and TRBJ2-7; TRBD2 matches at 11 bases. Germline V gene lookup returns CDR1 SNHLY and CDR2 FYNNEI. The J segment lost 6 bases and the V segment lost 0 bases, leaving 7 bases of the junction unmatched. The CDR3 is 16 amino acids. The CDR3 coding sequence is TGTGCCAGCAGTGAAGCGCTTCTAGCGGGAGGTGTCGAGCAGTACTTC. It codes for CASSEALLAGGVEQYF.

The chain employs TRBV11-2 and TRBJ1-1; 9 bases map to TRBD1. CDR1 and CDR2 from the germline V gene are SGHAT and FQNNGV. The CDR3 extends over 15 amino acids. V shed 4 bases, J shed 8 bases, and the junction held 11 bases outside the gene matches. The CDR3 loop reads CASSSTGQGGREAFF. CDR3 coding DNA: TGTGCCAGCAGCTCCACGGGACAGGGAGGTCGGGAAGCTTTCTTT.

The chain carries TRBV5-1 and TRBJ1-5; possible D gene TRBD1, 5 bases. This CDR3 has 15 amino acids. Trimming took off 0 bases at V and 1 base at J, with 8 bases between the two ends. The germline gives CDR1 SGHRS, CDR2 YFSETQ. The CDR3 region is CASSLAAGSNQPQHF. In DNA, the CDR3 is TGCGCCAGCAGCTTGGCGGCAGGGAGCAATCAGCCCCAGCATTTT.

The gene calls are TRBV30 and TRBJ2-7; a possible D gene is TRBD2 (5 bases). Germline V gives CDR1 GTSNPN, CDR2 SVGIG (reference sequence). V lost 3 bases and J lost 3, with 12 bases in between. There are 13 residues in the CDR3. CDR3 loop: CAWSAGLNYEQYF. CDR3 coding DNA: TGTGCCTGGAGCGCCGGACTGAACTACGAGCAGTACTTC.

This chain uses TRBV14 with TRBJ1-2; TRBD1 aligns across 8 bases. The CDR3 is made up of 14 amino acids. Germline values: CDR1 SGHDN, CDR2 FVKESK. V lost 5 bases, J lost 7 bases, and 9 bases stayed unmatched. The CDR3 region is CASSEGAGGFGYTF. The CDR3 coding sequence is TGTGCCAGCAGCGAGGGGGCAGGGGGCTTTGGCTACACCTTC.

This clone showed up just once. The DNA of the CDR3 is TGTGCCAGCAGCTTGGCCGGTCGTGCCTTTGGCAATGAGCAGTTCTTC. Its protein product is CASSLAGRAFGNEQFF. The chain employs TRBV5-6 and TRBJ2-1, with D uncertain. The CDR3 is 16 amino acids. CDR1 and CDR2 from the germline V gene are SGHDT and YYEEEE. V was shortened by 0 bases and J by 6 bases, with 16 bases between the two germline ends.

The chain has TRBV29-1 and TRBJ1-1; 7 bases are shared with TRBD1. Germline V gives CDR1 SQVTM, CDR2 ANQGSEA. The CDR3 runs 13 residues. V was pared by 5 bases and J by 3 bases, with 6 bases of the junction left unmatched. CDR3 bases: TGCAGCGTTACAACAGGGGTTGACACTGAAGCTTTCTTT. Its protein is CSVTTGVDTEAFF.

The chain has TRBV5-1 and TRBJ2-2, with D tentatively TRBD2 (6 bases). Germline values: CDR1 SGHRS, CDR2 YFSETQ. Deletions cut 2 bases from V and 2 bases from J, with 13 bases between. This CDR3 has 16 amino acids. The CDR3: CASSLLVAENTGELFF. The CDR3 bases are TGCGCCAGCAGCTTATTAGTAGCGGAAAACACCGGGGAGCTGTTTTTT. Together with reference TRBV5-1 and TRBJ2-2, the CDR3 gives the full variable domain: KAGVTQTPRYLIKTRGQQVTLSCSPISGHRSVSWYQQTPGQGLQFLFEYFSETQRNKGNFPGRFSGRQFSNSRSEMNVSTLELGDSALYLCASSLLVAENTGELFFGEGSRLTVL.

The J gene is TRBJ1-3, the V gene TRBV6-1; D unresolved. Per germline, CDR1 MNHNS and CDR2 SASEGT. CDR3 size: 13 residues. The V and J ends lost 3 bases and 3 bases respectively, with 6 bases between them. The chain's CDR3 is CASSDGNGNTIYF. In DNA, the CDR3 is TGTGCCAGCAGTGACGGTAATGGAAACACCATATATTTT.

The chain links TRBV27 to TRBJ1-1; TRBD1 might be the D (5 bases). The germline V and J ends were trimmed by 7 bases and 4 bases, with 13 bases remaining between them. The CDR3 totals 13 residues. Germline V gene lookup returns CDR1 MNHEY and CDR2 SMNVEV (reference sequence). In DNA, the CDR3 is TGTGCCAGCACCCAGGCGGGGGTCACTGAAGCTTTCTTT. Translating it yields CASTQAGVTEAFF.

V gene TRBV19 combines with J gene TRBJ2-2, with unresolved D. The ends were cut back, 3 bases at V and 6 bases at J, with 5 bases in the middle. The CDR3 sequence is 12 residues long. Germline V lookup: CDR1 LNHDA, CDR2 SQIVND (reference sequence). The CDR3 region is CASSILPGELFF. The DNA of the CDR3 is TGTGCCAGTAGTATTCTACCCGGGGAGCTGTTTTTT.

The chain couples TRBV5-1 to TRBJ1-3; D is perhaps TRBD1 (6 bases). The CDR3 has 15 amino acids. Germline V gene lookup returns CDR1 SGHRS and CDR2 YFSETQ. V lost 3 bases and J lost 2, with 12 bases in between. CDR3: CASSSGRQAGNTIYF. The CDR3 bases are TGCGCCAGCAGCTCCGGCCGACAGGCTGGAAACACCATATATTTT.

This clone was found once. The CDR3 loop reads CASSPGDRVYEQYF. CDR3 nucleotides: TGTGCCAGCAGCCCTGGGGACAGGGTCTACGAGCAGTACTTC. The chain employs TRBV13 and TRBJ2-7, with TRBD1 matching 9 bases. The V and J ends lost 5 bases and 3 bases, in that order; junction bases with no gene match: 5. The CDR3 has 14 amino acids. The germline V gene has CDR1 PRHDT and CDR2 FYEKMQ (reference sequence). Together with reference TRBV13 and TRBJ2-7, the CDR3 gives the full variable domain: AAGVIQSPRHLIKEKRETATLKCYPIPRHDTVYWYQQGPGQDPQFLISFYEKMQSDKGSIPDRFSAQQFSDYHSELNMSSLELGDSALYFCASSPGDRVYEQYFGPGTRLTVT.

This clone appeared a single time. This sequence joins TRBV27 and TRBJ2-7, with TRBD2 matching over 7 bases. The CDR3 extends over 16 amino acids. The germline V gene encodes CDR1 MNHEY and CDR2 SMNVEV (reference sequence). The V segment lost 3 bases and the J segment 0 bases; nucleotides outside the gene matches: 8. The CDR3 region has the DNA TGTGCCAGCAGTTTCCTTACTAGCGACCACTCCTACGAGCAGTACTTC. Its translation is CASSFLTSDHSYEQYF.

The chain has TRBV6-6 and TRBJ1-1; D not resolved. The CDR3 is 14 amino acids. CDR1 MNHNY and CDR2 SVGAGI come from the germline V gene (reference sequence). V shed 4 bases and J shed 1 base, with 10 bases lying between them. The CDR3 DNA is TGTGCCAGCAGTTCCCCGAGACAGAACACTGAAGCTTTCTTT. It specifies CASSSPRQNTEAFF.

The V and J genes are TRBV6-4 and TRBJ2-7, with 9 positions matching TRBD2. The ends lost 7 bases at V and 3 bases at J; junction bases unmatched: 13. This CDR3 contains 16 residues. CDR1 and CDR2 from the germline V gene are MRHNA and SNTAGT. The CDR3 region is CASKYRLAGHHYEQYF. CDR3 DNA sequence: TGTGCCAGCAAGTATCGGCTAGCGGGACACCACTACGAGCAGTACTTC.

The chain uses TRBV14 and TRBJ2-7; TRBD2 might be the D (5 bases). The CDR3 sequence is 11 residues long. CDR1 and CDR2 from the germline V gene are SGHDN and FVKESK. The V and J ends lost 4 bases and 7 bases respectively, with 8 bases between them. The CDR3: CASSRGLEQYF. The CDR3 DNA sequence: TGTGCCAGCAGCCGCGGACTTGAGCAGTACTTC.

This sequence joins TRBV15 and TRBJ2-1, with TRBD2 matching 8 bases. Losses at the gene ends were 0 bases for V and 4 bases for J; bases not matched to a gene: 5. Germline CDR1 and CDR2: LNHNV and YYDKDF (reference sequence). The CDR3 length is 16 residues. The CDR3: CATSRDQGLAYNEQFF. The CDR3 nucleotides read TGTGCCACCAGCAGAGATCAAGGACTAGCTTACAATGAGCAGTTCTTC.

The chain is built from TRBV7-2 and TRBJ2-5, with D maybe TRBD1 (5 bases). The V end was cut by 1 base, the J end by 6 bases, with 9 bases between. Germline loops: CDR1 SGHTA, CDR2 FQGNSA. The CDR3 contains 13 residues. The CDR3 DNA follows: TGTGCCAGCAGCTTAGTGACAGCCCAGACCCAGTACTTC. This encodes CASSLVTAQTQYF. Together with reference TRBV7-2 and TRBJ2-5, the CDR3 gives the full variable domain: GAGVSQSPSNKVTEKGKDVELRCDPISGHTALYWYRQSLGQGLEFLIYFQGNSAPDKSGLPSDRFSAERTGGSVSTLTIQRTQQEDSAVYLCASSLVTAQTQYFGPGTRLLVL.

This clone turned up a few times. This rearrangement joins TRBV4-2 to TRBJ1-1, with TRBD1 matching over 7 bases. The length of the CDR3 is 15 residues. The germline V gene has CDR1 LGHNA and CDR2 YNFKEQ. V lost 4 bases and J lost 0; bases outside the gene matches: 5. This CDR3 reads CASSPSDRLNTEAFF. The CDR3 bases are TGTGCCAGCAGCCCCTCGGACAGGCTGAACACTGAAGCTTTCTTT.

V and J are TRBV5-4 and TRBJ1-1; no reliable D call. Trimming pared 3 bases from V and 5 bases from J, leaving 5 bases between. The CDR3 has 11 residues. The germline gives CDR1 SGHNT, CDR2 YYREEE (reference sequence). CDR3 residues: CASSSNTEAFF. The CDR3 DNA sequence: TGTGCCAGCAGCTCCAATACTGAAGCTTTCTTT.

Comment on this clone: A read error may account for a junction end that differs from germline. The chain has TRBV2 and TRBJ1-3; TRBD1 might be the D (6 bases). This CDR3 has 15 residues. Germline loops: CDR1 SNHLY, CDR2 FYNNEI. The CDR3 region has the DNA TGCACGGGGGCATCGGGGGGCCGGTCTGGAAACACCATATATTTT. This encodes CTGASGGRSGNTIYF.

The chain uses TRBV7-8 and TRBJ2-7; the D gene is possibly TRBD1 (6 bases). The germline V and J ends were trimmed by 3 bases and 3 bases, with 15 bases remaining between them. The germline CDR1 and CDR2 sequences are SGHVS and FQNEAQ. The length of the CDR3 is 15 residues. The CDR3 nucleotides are TGTGCCAGCAGCTTTACAGGGAAGGCGAGCTACGAGCAGTACTTC. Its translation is CASSFTGKASYEQYF.